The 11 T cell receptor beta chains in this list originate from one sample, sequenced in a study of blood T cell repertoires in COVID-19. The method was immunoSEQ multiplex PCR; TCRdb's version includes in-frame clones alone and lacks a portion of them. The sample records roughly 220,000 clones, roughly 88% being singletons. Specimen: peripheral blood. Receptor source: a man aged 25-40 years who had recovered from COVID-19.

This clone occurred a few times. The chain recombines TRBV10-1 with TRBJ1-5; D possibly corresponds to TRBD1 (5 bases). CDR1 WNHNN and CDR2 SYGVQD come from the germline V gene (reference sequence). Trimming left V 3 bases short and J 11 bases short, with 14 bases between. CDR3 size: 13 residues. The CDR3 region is CASSEEGTGAQHF. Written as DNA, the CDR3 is TGCGCCAGCAGTGAAGAGGGGACTGGAGCCCAGCATTTT.

CDR3 bases: TGTGCCAGCAGCTTAAGGGGGGGTTTCAACTATGGCTACACCTTC. Translating it yields CASSLRGGFNYGYTF. V and J are TRBV5-6 and TRBJ1-2; possible D gene TRBD1, 6 bases. The CDR3 runs 15 residues. With 2 bases removed from V and 2 bases from J, the gap between germline ends came to 13 bases. Per the germline V gene, CDR1 is SGHDT and CDR2 is YYEEEE. The whole variable domain, remainder taken from reference TRBV5-6 and TRBJ1-2, is DAGVTQSPTHLIKTRGQQVTLRCSPKSGHDTVSWYQQALGQGPQFIFQYYEEEERQRGNFPDRFSGHQFPNYSSELNVNALLLGDSALYLCASSLRGGFNYGYTFGSGTRLTVV.

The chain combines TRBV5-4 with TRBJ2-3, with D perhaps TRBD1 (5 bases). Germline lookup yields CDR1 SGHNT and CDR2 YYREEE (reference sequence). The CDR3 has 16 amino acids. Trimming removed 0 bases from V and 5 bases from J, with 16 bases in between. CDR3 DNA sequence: TGTGCCAGCAGCTTGGGGTTCCAGGGTGTAAGAGATACGCAGTATTTT. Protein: CASSLGFQGVRDTQYF.

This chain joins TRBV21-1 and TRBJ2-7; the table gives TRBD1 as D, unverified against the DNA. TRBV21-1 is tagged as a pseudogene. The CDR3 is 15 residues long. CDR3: CASSKGTAGSYEQYF. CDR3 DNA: TGTGCCAGCAGCAAAGGGACAGCCGGGTCCTACGAGCAGTACTTC.

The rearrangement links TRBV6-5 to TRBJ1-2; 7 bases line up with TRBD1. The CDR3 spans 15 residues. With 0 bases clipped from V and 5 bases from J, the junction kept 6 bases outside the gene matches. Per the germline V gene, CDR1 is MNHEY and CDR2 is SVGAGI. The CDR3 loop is CASSYSQGWEYGYTF. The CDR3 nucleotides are TGTGCCAGCAGTTACTCACAGGGGTGGGAGTATGGCTACACCTTC.

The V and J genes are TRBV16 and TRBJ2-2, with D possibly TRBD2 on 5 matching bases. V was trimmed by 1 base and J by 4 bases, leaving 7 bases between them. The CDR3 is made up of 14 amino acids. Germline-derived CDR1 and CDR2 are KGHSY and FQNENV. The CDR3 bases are TGTGCCAGCAGCCAATTTGGAGGCACCGGGGAGCTGTTTTTT. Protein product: CASSQFGGTGELFF.

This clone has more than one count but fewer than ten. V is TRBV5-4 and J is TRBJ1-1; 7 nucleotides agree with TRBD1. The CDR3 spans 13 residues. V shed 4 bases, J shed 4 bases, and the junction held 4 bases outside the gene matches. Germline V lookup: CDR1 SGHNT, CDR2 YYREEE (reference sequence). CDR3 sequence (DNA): TGTGCCAGCAGCCGGGACAGCGGCACTGAAGCTTTCTTT. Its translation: CASSRDSGTEAFF.

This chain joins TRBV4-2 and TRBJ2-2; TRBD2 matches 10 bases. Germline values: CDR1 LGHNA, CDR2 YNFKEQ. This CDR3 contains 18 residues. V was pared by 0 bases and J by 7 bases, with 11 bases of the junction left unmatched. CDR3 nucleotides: TGTGCCAGCAGCCAAGATGGAGCGGGGGGGCCGAATTTCGGGGAGCTGTTTTTT. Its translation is CASSQDGAGGPNFGELFF.

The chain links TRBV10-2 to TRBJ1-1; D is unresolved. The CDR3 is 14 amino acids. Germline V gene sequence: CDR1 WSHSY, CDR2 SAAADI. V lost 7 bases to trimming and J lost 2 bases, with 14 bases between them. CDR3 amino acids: CASIYTRGNTEAFF. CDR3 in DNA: TGCGCCAGCATCTATACCAGAGGTAACACTGAAGCTTTCTTT.

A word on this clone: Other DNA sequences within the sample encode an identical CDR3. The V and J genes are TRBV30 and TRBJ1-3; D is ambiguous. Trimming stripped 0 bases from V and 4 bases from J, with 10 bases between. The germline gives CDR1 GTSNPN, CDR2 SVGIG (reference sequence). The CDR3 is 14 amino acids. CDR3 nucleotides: TGTGCCTGGAGTGTAGGAGGTGCGGGAAACACCATATATTTT. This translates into CAWSVGGAGNTIYF.

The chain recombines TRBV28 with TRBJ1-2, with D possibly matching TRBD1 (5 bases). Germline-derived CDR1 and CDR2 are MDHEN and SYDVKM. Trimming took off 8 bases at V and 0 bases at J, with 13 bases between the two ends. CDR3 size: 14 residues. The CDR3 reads CASSIDSSNYGYTF. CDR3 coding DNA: TGTGCCAGCTCAATCGACAGCTCTAACTATGGCTACACCTTC.